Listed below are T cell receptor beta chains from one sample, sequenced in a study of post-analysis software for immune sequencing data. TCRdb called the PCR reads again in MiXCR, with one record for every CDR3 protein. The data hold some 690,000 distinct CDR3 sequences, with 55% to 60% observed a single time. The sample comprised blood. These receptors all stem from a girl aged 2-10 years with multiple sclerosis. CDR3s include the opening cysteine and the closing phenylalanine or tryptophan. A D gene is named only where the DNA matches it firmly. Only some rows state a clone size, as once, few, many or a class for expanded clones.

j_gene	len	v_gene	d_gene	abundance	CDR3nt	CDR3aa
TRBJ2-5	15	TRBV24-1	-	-	TGTGCCACCAGTGATTTCTTGGCGGGAAAAGAGACCCAGTACTTC	CATSDFLAGKETQYF
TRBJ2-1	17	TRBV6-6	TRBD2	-	TGTGCCAGCAGTTACTCGAGACTCGGCGGGAGTAGGGATGAGCAGTTCTTC	CASSYSRLGGSRDEQFF
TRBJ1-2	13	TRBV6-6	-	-	TGTGCCAGCTTCCCGGGGTTAAACTATGGCTACACCTTC	CASFPGLNYGYTF
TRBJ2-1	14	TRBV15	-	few	TGTGCCACCAGCACCCCGAGCTCCTACAATGAGCAGTTCTTC	CATSTPSSYNEQFF
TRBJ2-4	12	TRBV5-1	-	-	TGCGCCAGCAGTGGGGCTGAAAACATTCAGTACTTC	CASSGAENIQYF
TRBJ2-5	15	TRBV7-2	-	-	TGTGCCAGCAGCCCCTTCATCGCACGTCAAGAGACCCAGTACTTC	CASSPFIARQETQYF
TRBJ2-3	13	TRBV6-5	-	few	TGTGCCAGCAGTTACCAGTATTCAGATACGCAGTATTTT	CASSYQYSDTQYF
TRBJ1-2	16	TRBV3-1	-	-	TGTGCCAGCAGCCGTCTCGGGGGGGGAGCTAACTATGGCTACACCTTC	CASSRLGGGANYGYTF
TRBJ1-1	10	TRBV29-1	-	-	TGCAGCGTTTACCAGGCTGAAGCTTTCTTT	CSVYQAEAFF
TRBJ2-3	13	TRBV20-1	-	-	TGCAGTGCTTCCTGGGACAACCCAGATACGCAGTATTTT	CSASWDNPDTQYF
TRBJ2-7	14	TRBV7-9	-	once	TGTGCCAGCAGCTTAGAGGGGGAAGCCTACGAGCAGTACTTC	CASSLEGEAYEQYF
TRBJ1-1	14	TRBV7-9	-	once	TGTGCCAGCAGGACCGGGATTATGAACACTGAAGCTTTCTTT	CASRTGIMNTEAFF
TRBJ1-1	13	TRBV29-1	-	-	TGCAGCGCTGGAGGGGGGATTAACACTGAAGCTTTCTTT	CSAGGGINTEAFF
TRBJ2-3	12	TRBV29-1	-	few	TGCAGCGTTGGCAGGGATGTAGATACGCAGTATTTT	CSVGRDVDTQYF
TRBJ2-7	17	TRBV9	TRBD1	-	TGTGCCAGCAGCACCGGACAGGGGGCTAATTTATTTTGGGAGCAGTACTTC	CASSTGQGANLFWEQYF
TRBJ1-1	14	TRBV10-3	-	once	TGTGCCATCAGTGAGGCAGAAAAGAACACTGAAGCTTTCTTT	CAISEAEKNTEAFF
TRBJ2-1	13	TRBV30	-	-	TGTGCCTGGAGGGCCGGGCCCTACAATGAGCAGTTCTTC	CAWRAGPYNEQFF
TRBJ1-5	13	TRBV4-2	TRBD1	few	TGTGCCAGCAGCGAAGACAGGGTCCAGCCCCAGCATTTT	CASSEDRVQPQHF
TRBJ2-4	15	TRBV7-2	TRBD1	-	TGTGCCAGCAGCCTCGTTCAGGGGGCGAGGGACATTCAGTACTTC	CASSLVQGARDIQYF
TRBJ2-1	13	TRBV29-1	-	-	TGCAGCGTTGAACCCGGACGATACAATGAGCAGTTCTTC	CSVEPGRYNEQFF
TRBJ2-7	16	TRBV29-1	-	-	TGCAGCGTTGGGCCCCCCCGGGGTAGCAAGCCCTACGAGCAGTACTTC	CSVGPPRGSKPYEQYF
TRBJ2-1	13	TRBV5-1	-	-	TGCGCCAGCAGCTTCTCCACCCAAAATGAGCAGTTCTTC	CASSFSTQNEQFF